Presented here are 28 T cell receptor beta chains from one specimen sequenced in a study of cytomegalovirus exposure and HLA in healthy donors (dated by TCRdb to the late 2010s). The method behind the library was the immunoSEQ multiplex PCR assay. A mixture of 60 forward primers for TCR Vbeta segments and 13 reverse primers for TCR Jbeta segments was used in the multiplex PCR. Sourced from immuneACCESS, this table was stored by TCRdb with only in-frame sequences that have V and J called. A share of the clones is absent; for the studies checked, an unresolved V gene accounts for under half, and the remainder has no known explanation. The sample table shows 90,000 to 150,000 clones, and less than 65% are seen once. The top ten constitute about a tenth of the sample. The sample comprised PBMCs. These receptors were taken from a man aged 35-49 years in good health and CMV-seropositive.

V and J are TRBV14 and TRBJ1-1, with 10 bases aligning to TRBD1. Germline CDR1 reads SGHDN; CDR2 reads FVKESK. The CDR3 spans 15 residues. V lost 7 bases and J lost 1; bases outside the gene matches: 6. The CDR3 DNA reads TGTGCCAGCATCAGGAGACAGGGGGCGAACACTGAAGCTTTCTTT. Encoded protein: CASIRRQGANTEAFF.

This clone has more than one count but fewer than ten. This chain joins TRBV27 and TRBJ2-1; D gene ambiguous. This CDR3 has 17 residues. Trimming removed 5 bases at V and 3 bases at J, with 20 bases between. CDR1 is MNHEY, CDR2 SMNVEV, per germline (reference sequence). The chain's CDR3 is CASSTSSARSHYNEQFF. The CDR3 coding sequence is TGTGCCAGCAGTACCTCCAGCGCCAGATCTCACTACAATGAGCAGTTCTTC.

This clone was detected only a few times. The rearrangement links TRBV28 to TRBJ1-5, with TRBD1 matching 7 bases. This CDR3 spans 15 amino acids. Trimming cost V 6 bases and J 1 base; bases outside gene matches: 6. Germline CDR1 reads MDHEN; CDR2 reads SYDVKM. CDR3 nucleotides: TGTGCCAGCAGGAACAACAGGGGAAGCAATCAGCCCCAGCATTTT. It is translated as CASRNNRGSNQPQHF.

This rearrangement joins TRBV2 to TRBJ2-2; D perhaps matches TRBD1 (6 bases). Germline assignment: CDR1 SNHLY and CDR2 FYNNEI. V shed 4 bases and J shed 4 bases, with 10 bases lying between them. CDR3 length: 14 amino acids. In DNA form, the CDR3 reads TGTGCCAGCAGTGGACGGACAGCCACCGGGGAGCTGTTTTTT. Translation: CASSGRTATGELFF.

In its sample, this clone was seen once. For the CDR3, the DNA is TGTGCCAGCAGCGGGACAGGGGAGGGAGAGACCCAGTACTTC. Translated: CASSGTGEGETQYF. The chain has TRBV5-6 and TRBJ2-5, with 10 bases lining up with TRBD1. The CDR3 has 14 amino acids. CDR1 and CDR2 from the germline V gene are SGHDT and YYEEEE. After removal of 4 bases from V and 4 bases from J, the junction contained 4 bases not matched to a gene.

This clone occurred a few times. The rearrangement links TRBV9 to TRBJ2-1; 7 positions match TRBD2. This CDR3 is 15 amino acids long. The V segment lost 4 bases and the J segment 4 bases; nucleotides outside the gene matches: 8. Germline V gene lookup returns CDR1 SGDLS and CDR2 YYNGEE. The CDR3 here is CASSPGSSGYNEQFF. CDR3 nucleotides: TGTGCCAGCAGCCCAGGCTCTAGCGGATACAATGAGCAGTTCTTC.

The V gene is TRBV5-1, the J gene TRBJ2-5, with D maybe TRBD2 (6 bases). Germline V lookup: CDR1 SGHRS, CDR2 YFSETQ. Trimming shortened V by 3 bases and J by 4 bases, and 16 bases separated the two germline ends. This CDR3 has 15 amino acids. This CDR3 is CASSSWTKARETQYF. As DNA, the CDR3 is TGCGCCAGCAGCTCGTGGACTAAGGCCAGAGAGACCCAGTACTTC.

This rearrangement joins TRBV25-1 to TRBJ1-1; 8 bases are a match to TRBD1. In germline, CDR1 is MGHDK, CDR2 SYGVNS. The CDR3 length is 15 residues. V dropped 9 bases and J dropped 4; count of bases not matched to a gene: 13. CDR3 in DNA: TGTGCCAGTATGATCCTGACAGGGGCTGCCACTGAAGCTTTCTTT. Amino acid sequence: CASMILTGAATEAFF.

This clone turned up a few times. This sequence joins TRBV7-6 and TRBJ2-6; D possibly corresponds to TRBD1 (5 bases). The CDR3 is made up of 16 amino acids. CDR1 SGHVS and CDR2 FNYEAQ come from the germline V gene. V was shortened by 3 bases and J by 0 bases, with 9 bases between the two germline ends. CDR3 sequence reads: CASSFAQGSGANVLTF. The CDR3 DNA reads TGTGCCAGCAGCTTTGCGCAGGGCTCTGGGGCCAACGTCCTGACTTTC.

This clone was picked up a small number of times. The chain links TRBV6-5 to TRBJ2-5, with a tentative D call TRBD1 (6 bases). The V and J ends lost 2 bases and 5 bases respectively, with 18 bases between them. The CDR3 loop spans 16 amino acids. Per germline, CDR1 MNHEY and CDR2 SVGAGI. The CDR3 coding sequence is TGTGCCAGCAGTTACAGGGGGTTGCCTGTATTGGAGACCCAGTACTTC. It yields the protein CASSYRGLPVLETQYF.

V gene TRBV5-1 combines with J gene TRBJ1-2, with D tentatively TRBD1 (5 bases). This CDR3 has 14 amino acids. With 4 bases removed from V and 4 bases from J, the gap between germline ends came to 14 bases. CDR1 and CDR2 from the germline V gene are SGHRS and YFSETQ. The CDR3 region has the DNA TGCGCCAGCAGCCCGGCCAGCGGGGCCTATGGCTACACCTTC. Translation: CASSPASGAYGYTF.

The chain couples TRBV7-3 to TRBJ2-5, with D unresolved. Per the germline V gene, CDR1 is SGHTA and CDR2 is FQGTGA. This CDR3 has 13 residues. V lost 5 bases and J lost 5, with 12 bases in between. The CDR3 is CASSPDIGETQYF. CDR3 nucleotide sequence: TGTGCCAGCAGCCCCGATATCGGGGAGACCCAGTACTTC.

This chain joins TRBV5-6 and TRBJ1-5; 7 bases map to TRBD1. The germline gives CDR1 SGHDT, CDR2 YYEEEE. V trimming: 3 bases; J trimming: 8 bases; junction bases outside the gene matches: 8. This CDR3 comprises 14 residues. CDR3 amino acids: CASSSATGAEPQHF. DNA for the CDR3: TGTGCCAGCAGCTCAGCCACAGGGGCCGAGCCCCAGCATTTT.

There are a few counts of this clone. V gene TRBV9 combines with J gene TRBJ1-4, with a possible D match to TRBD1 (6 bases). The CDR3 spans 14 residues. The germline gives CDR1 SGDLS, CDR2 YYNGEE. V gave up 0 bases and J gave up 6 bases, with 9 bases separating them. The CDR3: CASSVGGHDEKLFF. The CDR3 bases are TGTGCCAGCAGCGTAGGGGGACACGATGAAAAACTGTTTTTT. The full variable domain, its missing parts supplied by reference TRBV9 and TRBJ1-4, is DSGVTQTPKHLITATGQRVTLRCSPRSGDLSVYWYQQSLDQGLQFLIQYYNGEERAKGNILERFSAQQFPDLHSELNLSSLELGDSALYFCASSVGGHDEKLFFGSGTQLSVL.

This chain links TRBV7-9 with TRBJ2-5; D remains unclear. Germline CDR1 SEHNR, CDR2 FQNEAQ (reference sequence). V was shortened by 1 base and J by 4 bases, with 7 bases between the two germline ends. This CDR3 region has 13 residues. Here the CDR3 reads CASSLDPGETQYF. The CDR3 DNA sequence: TGTGCCAGCAGCTTAGACCCAGGAGAGACCCAGTACTTC.

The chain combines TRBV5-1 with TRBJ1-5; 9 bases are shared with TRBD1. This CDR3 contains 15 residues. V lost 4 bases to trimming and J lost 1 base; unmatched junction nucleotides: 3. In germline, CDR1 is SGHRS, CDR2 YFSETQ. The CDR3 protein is CASSRTGESNQPQHF. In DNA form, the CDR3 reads TGCGCCAGCAGCAGGACAGGGGAGAGCAATCAGCCCCAGCATTTT.

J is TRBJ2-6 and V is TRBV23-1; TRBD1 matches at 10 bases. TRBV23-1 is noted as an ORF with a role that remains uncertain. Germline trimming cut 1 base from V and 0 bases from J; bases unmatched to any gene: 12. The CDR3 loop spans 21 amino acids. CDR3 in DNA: TGCGCCAGCAGTCAATGGAGGGGGGAGGACAGGGGGGACTCTGGGGCCAACGTCCTGACTTTC. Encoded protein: CASSQWRGEDRGDSGANVLTF.

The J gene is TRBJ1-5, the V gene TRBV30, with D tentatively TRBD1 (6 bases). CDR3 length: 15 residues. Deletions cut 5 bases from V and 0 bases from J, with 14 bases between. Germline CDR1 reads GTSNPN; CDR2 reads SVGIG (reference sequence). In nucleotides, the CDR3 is TGTGCCTGGGGTCCAGGGACATATAGCAATCAGCCCCAGCATTTT. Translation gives CAWGPGTYSNQPQHF.

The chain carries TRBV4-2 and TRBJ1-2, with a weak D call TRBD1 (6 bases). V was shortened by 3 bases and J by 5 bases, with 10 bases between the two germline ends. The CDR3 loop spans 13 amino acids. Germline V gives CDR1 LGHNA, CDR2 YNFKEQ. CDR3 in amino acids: CASSQDSDYGYTF. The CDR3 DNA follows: TGTGCCAGCAGCCAGGACAGCGATTATGGCTACACCTTC.

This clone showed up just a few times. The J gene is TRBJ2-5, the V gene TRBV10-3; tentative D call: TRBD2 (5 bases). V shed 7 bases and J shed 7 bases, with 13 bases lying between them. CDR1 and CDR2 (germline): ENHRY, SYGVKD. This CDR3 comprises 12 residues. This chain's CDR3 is CAINPGEGTQYF. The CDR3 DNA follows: TGTGCCATCAACCCCGGGGAAGGGACCCAGTACTTC.

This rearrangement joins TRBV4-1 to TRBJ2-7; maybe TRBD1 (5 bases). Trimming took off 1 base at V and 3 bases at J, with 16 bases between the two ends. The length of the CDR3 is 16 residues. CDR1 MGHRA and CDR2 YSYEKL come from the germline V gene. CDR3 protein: CASSQVLRRTIYEQYF. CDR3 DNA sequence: TGCGCCAGCAGCCAAGTTCTGCGGCGGACAATCTACGAGCAGTACTTC.

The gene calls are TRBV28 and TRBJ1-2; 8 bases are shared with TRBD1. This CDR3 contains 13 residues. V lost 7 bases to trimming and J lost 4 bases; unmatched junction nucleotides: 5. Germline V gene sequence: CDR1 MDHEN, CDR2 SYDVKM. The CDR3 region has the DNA TGTGCCAGCACGGACAGGGTGGTCTATGGCTACACCTTC. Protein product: CASTDRVVYGYTF.

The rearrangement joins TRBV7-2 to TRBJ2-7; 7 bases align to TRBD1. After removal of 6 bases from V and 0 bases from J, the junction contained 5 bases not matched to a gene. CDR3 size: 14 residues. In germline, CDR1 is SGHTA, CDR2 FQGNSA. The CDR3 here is CASSPGQSSYEQYF. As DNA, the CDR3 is TGTGCCAGCAGTCCGGGACAGAGCTCCTACGAGCAGTACTTC.

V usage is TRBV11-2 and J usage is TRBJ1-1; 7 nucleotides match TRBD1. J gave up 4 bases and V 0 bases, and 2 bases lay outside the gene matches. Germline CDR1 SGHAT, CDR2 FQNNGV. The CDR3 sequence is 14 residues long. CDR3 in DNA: TGTGCCAGCAGCTTAGATACAGGGGTCACTGAAGCTTTCTTT. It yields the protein CASSLDTGVTEAFF. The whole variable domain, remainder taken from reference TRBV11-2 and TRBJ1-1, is EAGVAQSPRYKIIEKRQSVAFWCNPISGHATLYWYQQILGQGPKLLIQFQNNGVVDDSQLPKDRFSAERLKGVDSTLKIQPAKLEDSAVYLCASSLDTGVTEAFFGQGTRLTVV.

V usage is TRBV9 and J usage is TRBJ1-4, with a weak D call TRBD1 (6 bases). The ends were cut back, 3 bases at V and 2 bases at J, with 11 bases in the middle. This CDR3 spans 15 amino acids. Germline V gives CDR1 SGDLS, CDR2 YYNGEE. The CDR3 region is CASSARTDTNEKLFF. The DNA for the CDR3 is TGTGCCAGCAGCGCCCGGACAGATACTAATGAAAAACTGTTTTTT.

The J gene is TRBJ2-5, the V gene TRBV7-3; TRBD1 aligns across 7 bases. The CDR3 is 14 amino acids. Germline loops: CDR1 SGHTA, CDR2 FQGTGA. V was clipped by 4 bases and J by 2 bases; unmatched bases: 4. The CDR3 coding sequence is TGTGCCAGCAGCTCAGGGACAGTTCAAGAGACCCAGTACTTC. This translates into CASSSGTVQETQYF. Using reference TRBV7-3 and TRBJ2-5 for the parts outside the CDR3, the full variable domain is GAGVSQTPSNKVTEKGKYVELRCDPISGHTALYWYRQSLGQGPEFLIYFQGTGAADDSGLPNDRFFAVRPEGSVSTLKIQRTERGDSAVYLCASSSGTVQETQYFGPGTRLLVL.

The CDR3: CASSSRQGAGVWETQYF. DNA for the CDR3: TGTGCCAGCAGCTCTCGACAGGGGGCGGGTGTATGGGAGACCCAGTACTTC. The rearrangement uses TRBV13 and TRBJ2-5; 10 bases match TRBD1. This CDR3 is built from 17 residues. Trimming removed 4 bases from V and 5 bases from J; junction bases left unmatched: 13. Germline V gene data show CDR1 as PRHDT and CDR2 as FYEKMQ (reference sequence).

The CDR3 sequence: CASSEEFSGSSGYTF. Written as DNA, the CDR3 is TGTGCCAGCAGTGAAGAGTTTTCAGGGTCCAGCGGCTACACCTTC. The V call is TRBV2, the J call TRBJ1-2; TRBD1 might be the D (5 bases). The V gene lost 1 base and the J gene lost 8 bases, with 17 bases spanning the gap. This CDR3 is built from 15 residues. Germline CDR1 reads SNHLY; CDR2 reads FYNNEI.